The 25 T cell receptor beta chains given below trace back to one sample, sequenced in a study of T cell repertoires in cytomegalovirus infection. Their antigen targets remain unknown. TCRdb reanalysed the reads using MiXCR and keeps one entry per CDR3 protein. The data contain 380,000 or so distinct CDR3 sequences, nearly 35% of them singletons. The starting material was cultured PBMCs, obtained from culture after CMV antigen stimulation. These receptors were collected from a human donor in good health (CMV status not recorded). Some clones in this sample may be carry-over from other donors' samples.

This clonotype was counted many times. The CDR3 DNA reads as TGTGCCAGCAGCTTTGACAGGGGGCGGGAAAAACTGTTTTTT. Translation: CASSFDRGREKLFF. The rearrangement uses TRBV7-2 and TRBJ1-4; 10 positions agree with TRBD1. The CDR3 is made up of 14 amino acids. V dropped 3 bases and J dropped 8; count of bases not matched to a gene: 3. The germline V gene encodes CDR1 SGHTA and CDR2 FQGNSA.

The chain recombines TRBV4-2 with TRBJ1-2, with TRBD1 matching over 11 bases. Germline trimming cut 0 bases from V and 4 bases from J; bases unmatched to any gene: 4. CDR1 and CDR2 from the germline V gene are LGHNA and YNFKEQ. The CDR3 runs 16 residues. CDR3 nucleotide sequence: TGTGCCAGCAGCCAAGAAGGGACAGGGGGTCTCTATGGCTACACCTTC. This sequence encodes CASSQEGTGGLYGYTF.

This clonotype appeared many times. The rearrangement links TRBV6-1 to TRBJ1-2, with D unclear. The germline V gene encodes CDR1 MNHNS and CDR2 SASEGT. Trimming cost V 3 bases and J 2 bases, with 7 bases left between them. The CDR3 sequence is 13 residues long. The CDR3 here is CASSERPNYGYTF. The CDR3 DNA follows: TGTGCCAGCAGTGAGAGGCCGAACTATGGCTACACCTTC.

This chain links TRBV20-1 with TRBJ2-7, with 9 bases lining up with TRBD1. Germline-derived CDR1 and CDR2 are DFQATT and SNEGSKA (reference sequence). The V and J ends lost 3 bases and 5 bases, in that order; junction bases with no gene match: 14. This CDR3 has 16 amino acids. CDR3 amino acids: CSARGGPGQGWHEQYF. CDR3 in DNA: TGCAGTGCTAGGGGTGGGCCGGGACAGGGATGGCACGAGCAGTACTTC.

The chain links TRBV28 to TRBJ2-5; 7 bases align to TRBD1. The V and J ends lost 9 bases and 7 bases, in that order; junction bases with no gene match: 14. This CDR3 has 14 residues. Germline loops: CDR1 MDHEN, CDR2 SYDVKM. In nucleotides, the CDR3 is TGTGCCAGTAAGGGGGCAGGGTCAGTTACGACCCAGTACTTC. This translates into CASKGAGSVTTQYF.

This chain joins TRBV19 and TRBJ2-1; D remains ambiguous. The CDR3 sequence is 15 residues long. V lost 6 bases and J 9 bases, leaving 21 bases between the germline ends. Per the germline V gene, CDR1 is LNHDA and CDR2 is SQIVND (reference sequence). In DNA form, the CDR3 reads TGTGCCAGTAGGATAAGACATTTGGGCACATTTGAGCAGTTCTTC. Amino acid sequence: CASRIRHLGTFEQFF.

The rearrangement links TRBV7-2 to TRBJ2-1; 9 bases line up with TRBD2. The CDR3 has 14 amino acids. Germline V lookup: CDR1 SGHTA, CDR2 FQGNSA. V was pared by 2 bases and J by 9 bases, with 5 bases of the junction left unmatched. The CDR3 sequence: CASSLLAGAAEQFF. In DNA, the CDR3 is TGTGCCAGCAGCTTATTAGCGGGAGCGGCTGAGCAGTTCTTC. Together with reference TRBV7-2 and TRBJ2-1, the CDR3 gives the full variable domain: GAGVSQSPSNKVTEKGKDVELRCDPISGHTALYWYRQSLGQGLEFLIYFQGNSAPDKSGLPSDRFSAERTGGSVSTLTIQRTQQEDSAVYLCASSLLAGAAEQFFGPGTRLTVL.

V is TRBV28 and J is TRBJ2-7; 7 bases map to TRBD1. Germline lookup yields CDR1 MDHEN and CDR2 SYDVKM. The CDR3 is 16 residues long. Losses at the gene ends were 5 bases for V and 0 bases for J; bases not matched to a gene: 10. The CDR3 region is CASSPRQGLSSYEQYF. The CDR3 bases are TGTGCCAGCAGTCCCCGACAGGGTTTGTCCTCCTACGAGCAGTACTTC.

This chain uses TRBV2 with TRBJ2-1; TRBD1 matches 9 bases. Germline lookup yields CDR1 SNHLY and CDR2 FYNNEI. The V segment lost 4 bases and the J segment 9 bases; nucleotides outside the gene matches: 7. The CDR3 has 14 residues. This CDR3 reads CASSGGQGRGEQFF. For the CDR3, the DNA is TGTGCCAGCAGTGGTGGACAGGGGAGGGGTGAGCAGTTCTTC.

This clonotype was recorded at least ten times. The rearrangement uses TRBV2 and TRBJ2-5; 8 bases map to TRBD1. J was trimmed by 5 bases and V by 6 bases; bases with no gene match: 5. Germline V lookup: CDR1 SNHLY, CDR2 FYNNEI. The CDR3 is 13 amino acids. The CDR3 loop reads CASRRTGTETQYF. The CDR3 DNA is TGTGCCAGCAGGAGGACAGGGACGGAGACCCAGTACTTC.

This clonotype was counted between two and nine times. The V and J genes are TRBV11-2 and TRBJ1-2; D is undetermined. The CDR3 has 14 amino acids. Germline CDR1 and CDR2: SGHAT and FQNNGV. Trimming pared 5 bases from V and 2 bases from J, leaving 12 bases between. CDR3 in DNA: TGTGCCAGCAGCCCGGTCACGGACAACTATGGCTACACCTTC. Amino acids: CASSPVTDNYGYTF.

This clonotype was seen more than once but under ten times. The chain joins TRBV27 to TRBJ1-2; tentatively, D is TRBD1 (6 bases). Germline V lookup: CDR1 MNHEY, CDR2 SMNVEV (reference sequence). V lost 5 bases, J lost 4 bases, and 29 bases lay in between. This CDR3 comprises 19 residues. Here the CDR3 DNA reads TGTGCCAGCAGTAACACGCCCTTTTCGGACAGATACGAAGGCTATGGCTACACCTTC. As protein: CASSNTPFSDRYEGYGYTF.

The chain carries TRBV12-3 or TRBV12-4 and TRBJ1-4; a possible D gene is TRBD1 (5 bases). Trimming stripped 6 bases from V and 6 bases from J, with 20 bases between. The CDR3 has 16 residues. CDR3 nucleotide sequence: TGTGCCAGCAGGTGGGACCGAGGCTATCCTGATGAAAAACTGTTTTTT. Residues: CASRWDRGYPDEKLFF.

The rearrangement joins TRBV4-3 to TRBJ2-5; TRBD1 matches 9 bases. Germline V lookup: CDR1 LGHNA, CDR2 YSLEER. CDR3 length equals 15 residues. V shed 0 bases, J shed 5 bases, and the junction held 4 bases outside the gene matches. CDR3 loop: CASSQEQGAGETQYF. For the CDR3, the DNA is TGCGCCAGCAGCCAAGAACAGGGGGCTGGCGAGACCCAGTACTTC.

J is TRBJ1-2 and V is TRBV7-2, with TRBD1 matching over 12 bases. The CDR3 consists of 14 residues. The V and J ends lost 6 bases and 4 bases, in that order; junction bases with no gene match: 3. Germline V gene lookup returns CDR1 SGHTA and CDR2 FQGNSA. This CDR3 reads CASRGTGGGYGYTF. The CDR3 bases are TGTGCCAGCAGGGGGACAGGGGGCGGCTATGGCTACACCTTC.

This clonotype was seen more than once but under ten times. The V gene is TRBV2, the J gene TRBJ2-5, with D possibly TRBD1 on 5 matching bases. The CDR3 is made up of 12 amino acids. Germline assignment: CDR1 SNHLY and CDR2 FYNNEI. V was cut by 7 bases and J by 4 bases, with 10 bases left in between. The CDR3 here is CASKGFGETQYF. CDR3 DNA: TGTGCCAGCAAGGGGTTCGGAGAGACCCAGTACTTC.

The chain is built from TRBV7-9 and TRBJ2-1, with D perhaps matching TRBD2 (6 bases). CDR3 size: 16 residues. V lost 4 bases, J lost 3 bases, and 16 bases lay in between. Germline V lookup: CDR1 SEHNR, CDR2 FQNEAQ (reference sequence). In DNA form, the CDR3 reads TGTGCCAGCAGCTCCTTAGGGAGGAAAAGCTACAATGAGCAGTTCTTC. It specifies CASSSLGRKSYNEQFF.

This chain links TRBV24-1 with TRBJ2-7; D gene uncertain. The CDR3 is made up of 13 amino acids. Trimming removed 5 bases at V and 2 bases at J, with 9 bases between. Germline values: CDR1 KGHDR, CDR2 SFDVKD. This CDR3 is CATSASGTYEQYF. The CDR3 coding sequence is TGTGCCACCAGTGCCTCTGGCACCTACGAGCAGTACTTC.

The chain carries TRBV18 and TRBJ2-5, with D possibly TRBD1 on 6 matching bases. The CDR3 has 13 residues. Trimming removed 6 bases from V and 2 bases from J, with 10 bases in between. CDR1 is KGHSH and CDR2 is LQKENI in the germline V gene. In DNA form, the CDR3 reads TGTGCCAGCTCCCGGACAGCGCAAGAGACCCAGTACTTC. This codes for CASSRTAQETQYF.

This chain uses TRBV12-3 or TRBV12-4 with TRBJ2-3, with 7 bases fitting TRBD2. This CDR3 contains 17 residues. V shed 6 bases, J shed 4 bases, and the junction held 16 bases outside the gene matches. The DNA for the CDR3 is TGTGCCAGCAGCGACCTGGGAGGCAGCGGGATCCCAGATACGCAGTATTTT. Residues: CASSDLGGSGIPDTQYF.

The CDR3 DNA is TGCGCCAGCAGCCAAGGAGGAAGACTAGCGGGAGGGCCGGGGTATACGCAGTATTTT. The encoded protein is CASSQGGRLAGGPGYTQYF. This sequence joins TRBV4-3 and TRBJ2-3; the match to TRBD2 covers 14 bases. The ends lost 1 base at V and 7 bases at J; junction bases unmatched: 13. Germline assignment: CDR1 LGHNA and CDR2 YSLEER. The CDR3 is 19 amino acids.

The chain combines TRBV20-1 with TRBJ1-4; no reliable D call. Germline V gene sequence: CDR1 DFQATT, CDR2 SNEGSKA (reference sequence). The length of the CDR3 is 11 residues. This CDR3 is CSTEAGEKLFF. CDR3 nucleotides: TGCAGCACCGAGGCGGGTGAAAAACTGTTTTTT.

The chain recombines TRBV14 with TRBJ2-5; TRBD2 matches at 11 bases. Germline loops: CDR1 SGHDN, CDR2 FVKESK. This CDR3 is 15 amino acids long. With V trimmed by 4 bases and J by 3 bases, 4 bases remained unmatched. CDR3 loop: CASSPMTSGKETQYF. DNA for the CDR3: TGTGCCAGCAGCCCCATGACTAGCGGGAAAGAGACCCAGTACTTC.

A few counts support this clonotype. The rearrangement links TRBV6-5 to TRBJ2-6, with TRBD1 identical over 9 bases. The V and J ends lost 7 bases and 0 bases, in that order; junction bases with no gene match: 7. The V gene's germline CDR1 is MNHEY and CDR2 SVGAGI. The CDR3 covers 17 residues. The CDR3 loop is CASKPRDRVSGANVLTF. The CDR3 nucleotides read TGTGCCAGCAAGCCCCGGGACAGGGTCTCTGGGGCCAACGTCCTGACTTTC.

CDR3 loop: CASSYPGINQPQHF. CDR3 bases: TGTGCCAGTAGTTACCCCGGAATTAATCAGCCCCAGCATTTT. This chain connects TRBV19 to TRBJ1-5; D call uncertain. The germline V gene has CDR1 LNHDA and CDR2 SQIVND (reference sequence). V gave up 5 bases and J gave up 4 bases, with 12 bases separating them. CDR3 length: 14 residues.